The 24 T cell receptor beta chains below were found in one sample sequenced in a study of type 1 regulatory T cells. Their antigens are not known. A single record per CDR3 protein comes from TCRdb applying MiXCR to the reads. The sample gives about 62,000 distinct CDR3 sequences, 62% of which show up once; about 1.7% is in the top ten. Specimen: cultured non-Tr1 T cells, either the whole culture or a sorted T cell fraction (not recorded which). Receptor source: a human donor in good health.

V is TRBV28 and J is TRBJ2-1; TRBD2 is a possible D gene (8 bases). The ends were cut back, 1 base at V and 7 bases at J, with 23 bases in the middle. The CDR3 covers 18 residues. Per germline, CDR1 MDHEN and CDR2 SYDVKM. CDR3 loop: CASSLLLSGSLRGNEQFF. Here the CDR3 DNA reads TGTGCCAGCAGTTTATTGTTAAGCGGGAGCCTCAGGGGGAATGAGCAGTTCTTC.

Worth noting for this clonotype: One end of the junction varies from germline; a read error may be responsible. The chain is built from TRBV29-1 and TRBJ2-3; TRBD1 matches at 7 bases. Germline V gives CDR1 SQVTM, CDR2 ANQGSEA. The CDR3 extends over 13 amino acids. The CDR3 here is CSVGTGLTDTRYF. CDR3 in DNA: TGCAGCGTTGGGACAGGCCTCACAGATACGCGGTATTTT.

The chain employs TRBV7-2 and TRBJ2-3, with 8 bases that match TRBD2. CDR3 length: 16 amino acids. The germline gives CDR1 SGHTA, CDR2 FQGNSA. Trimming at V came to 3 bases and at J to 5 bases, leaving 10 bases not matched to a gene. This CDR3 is CASSFFSSGLGDTQYF. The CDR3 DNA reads TGTGCCAGCAGCTTTTTTTCTAGCGGGCTAGGAGATACGCAGTATTTT.

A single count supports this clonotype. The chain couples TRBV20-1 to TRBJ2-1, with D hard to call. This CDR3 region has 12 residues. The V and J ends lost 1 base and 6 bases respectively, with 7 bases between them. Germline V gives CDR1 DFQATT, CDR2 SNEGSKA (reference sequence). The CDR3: CSARGQPNEQFF. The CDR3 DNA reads TGCAGTGCTAGAGGGCAGCCCAATGAGCAGTTCTTC.

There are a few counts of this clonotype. Here the CDR3 DNA reads TGTGCCACCTCGGGCGGGGGCACTGAAGCTTTCTTT. It encodes CATSGGGTEAFF. This chain connects TRBV30 to TRBJ1-1; D perhaps matches TRBD1 (5 bases). Germline assignment: CDR1 GTSNPN and CDR2 SVGIG (reference sequence). Trimming pared 8 bases from V and 4 bases from J, leaving 14 bases between. CDR3 length: 12 residues.

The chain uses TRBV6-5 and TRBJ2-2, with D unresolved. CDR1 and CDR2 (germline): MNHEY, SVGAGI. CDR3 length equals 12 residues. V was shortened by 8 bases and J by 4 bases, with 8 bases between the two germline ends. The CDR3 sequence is CASYKLTGELFF. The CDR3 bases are TGTGCCAGCTATAAACTCACCGGGGAGCTGTTTTTT.

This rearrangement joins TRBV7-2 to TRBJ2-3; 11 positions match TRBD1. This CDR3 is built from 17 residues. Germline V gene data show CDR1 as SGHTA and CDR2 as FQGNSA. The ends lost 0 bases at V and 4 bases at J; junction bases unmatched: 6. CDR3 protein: CASSLAGQGARADTQYF. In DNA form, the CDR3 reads TGTGCCAGCAGCTTAGCAGGACAGGGGGCGCGCGCAGATACGCAGTATTTT.

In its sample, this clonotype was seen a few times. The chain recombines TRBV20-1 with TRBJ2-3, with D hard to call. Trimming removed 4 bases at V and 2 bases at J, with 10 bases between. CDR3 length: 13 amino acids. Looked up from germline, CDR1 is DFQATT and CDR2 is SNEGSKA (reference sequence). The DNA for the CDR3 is TGCAGTGCTATGGACGAGGTCACAGATACGCAGTATTTT. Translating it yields CSAMDEVTDTQYF.

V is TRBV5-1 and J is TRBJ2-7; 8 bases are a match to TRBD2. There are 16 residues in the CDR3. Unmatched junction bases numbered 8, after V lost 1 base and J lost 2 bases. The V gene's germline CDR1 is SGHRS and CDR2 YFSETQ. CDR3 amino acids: CASSLFGAGATYEQYF. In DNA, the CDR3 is TGCGCCAGCAGCTTGTTTGGAGCGGGGGCAACCTACGAGCAGTACTTC.

This chain's CDR3 is CASSLVSGGLVGTEQYF. In DNA form, the CDR3 reads TGTGCCAGCAGCTTAGTCTCCGGGGGACTAGTCGGTACCGAGCAGTACTTC. The chain recombines TRBV7-6 with TRBJ2-7; 8 bases are shared with TRBD2. J lost 6 bases, V lost 1 base, and 14 bases had no gene match. This CDR3 is built from 17 residues. Germline CDR1 and CDR2: SGHVS and FNYEAQ.

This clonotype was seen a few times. CDR3 in DNA: TGTGCCAGCAGCAAAGCGTCGGAGGGAGGTTTTGTCTGCAACTCCTACAATGAGCAGTTCTTC. Translating it yields CASSKASEGGFVCNSYNEQFF. The genes are TRBV21-1 and TRBJ2-1; TRBD2 is the table's D call and was not checked against the DNA. TRBV21-1 is deemed a pseudogene. This CDR3 is built from 21 residues.

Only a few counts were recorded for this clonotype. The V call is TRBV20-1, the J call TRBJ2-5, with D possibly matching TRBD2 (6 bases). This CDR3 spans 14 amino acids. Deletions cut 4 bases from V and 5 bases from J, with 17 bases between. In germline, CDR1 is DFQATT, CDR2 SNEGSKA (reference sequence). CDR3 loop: CSAMGGLAGETQYF. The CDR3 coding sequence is TGCAGTGCTATGGGAGGCCTGGCTGGGGAGACCCAGTACTTC.

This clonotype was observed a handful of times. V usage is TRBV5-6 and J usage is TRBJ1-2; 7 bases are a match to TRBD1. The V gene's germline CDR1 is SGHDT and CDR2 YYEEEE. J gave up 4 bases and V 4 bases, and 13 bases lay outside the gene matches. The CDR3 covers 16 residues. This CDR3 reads CASSQNADRRTYGYTF. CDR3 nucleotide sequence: TGTGCCAGCAGCCAAAACGCGGACAGGCGCACCTATGGCTACACCTTC.

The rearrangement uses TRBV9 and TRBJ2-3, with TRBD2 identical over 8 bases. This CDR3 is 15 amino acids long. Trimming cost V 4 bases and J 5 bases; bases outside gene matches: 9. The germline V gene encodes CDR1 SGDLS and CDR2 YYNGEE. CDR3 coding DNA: TGTGCCAGCAGCCTCGGGGCTAGCGGGTTAGATACGCAGTATTTT. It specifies CASSLGASGLDTQYF.

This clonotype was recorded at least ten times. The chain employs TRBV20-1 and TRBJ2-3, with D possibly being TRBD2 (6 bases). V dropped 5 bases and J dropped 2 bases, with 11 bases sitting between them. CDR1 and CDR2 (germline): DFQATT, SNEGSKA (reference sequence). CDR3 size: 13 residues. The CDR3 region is CSARRDFTDTQYF. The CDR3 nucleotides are TGCAGTGCTCGAAGGGACTTCACAGATACGCAGTATTTT.

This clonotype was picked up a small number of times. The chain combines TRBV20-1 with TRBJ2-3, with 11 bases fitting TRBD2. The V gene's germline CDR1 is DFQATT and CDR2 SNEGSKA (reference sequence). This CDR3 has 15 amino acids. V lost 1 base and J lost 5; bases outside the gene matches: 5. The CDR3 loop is CSARGGLAELDTQYF. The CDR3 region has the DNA TGCAGTGCTAGAGGGGGACTAGCGGAACTAGATACGCAGTATTTT.

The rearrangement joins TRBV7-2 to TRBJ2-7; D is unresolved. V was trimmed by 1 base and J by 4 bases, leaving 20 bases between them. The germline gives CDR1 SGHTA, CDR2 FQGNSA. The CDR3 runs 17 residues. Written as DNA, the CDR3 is TGTGCCAGCAGCTTAGTGGCCTCCCTCTCTATTATATACGAGCAGTACTTC. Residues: CASSLVASLSIIYEQYF.

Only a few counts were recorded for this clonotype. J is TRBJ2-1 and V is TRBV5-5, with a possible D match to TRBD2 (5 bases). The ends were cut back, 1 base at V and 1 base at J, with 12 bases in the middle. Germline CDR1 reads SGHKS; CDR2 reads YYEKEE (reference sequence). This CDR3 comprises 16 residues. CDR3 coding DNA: TGTGCCAGCAGCTTGCAGGCTAGCCTTTCCTACAATGAGCAGTTCTTC. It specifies CASSLQASLSYNEQFF.

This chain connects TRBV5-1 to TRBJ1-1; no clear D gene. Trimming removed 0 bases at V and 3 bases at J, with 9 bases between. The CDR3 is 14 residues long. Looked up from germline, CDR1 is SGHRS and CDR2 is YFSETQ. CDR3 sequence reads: CASSLGRRDTEAFF. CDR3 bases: TGCGCCAGCAGCTTGGGCAGAAGGGACACTGAAGCTTTCTTT.

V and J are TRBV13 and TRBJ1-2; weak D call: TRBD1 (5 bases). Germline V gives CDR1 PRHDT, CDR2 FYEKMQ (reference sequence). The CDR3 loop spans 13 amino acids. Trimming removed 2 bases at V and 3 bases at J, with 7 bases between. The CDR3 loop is CASSLPGHYGYTF. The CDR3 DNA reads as TGTGCCAGCAGCTTACCGGGACACTATGGCTACACCTTC. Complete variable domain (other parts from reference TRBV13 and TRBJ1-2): AAGVIQSPRHLIKEKRETATLKCYPIPRHDTVYWYQQGPGQDPQFLISFYEKMQSDKGSIPDRFSAQQFSDYHSELNMSSLELGDSALYFCASSLPGHYGYTFGSGTRLTVV.

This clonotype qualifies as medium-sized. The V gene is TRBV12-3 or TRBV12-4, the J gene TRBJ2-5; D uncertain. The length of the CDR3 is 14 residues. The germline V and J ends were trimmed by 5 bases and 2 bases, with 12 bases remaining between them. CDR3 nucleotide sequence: TGTGCCAGCAGTCTAAGTGGGGTACAAGAGACCCAGTACTTC. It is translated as CASSLSGVQETQYF.

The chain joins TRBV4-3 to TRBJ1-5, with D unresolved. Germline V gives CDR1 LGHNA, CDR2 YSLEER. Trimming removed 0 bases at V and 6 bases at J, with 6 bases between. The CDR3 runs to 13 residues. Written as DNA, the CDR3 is TGCGCCAGCAGCCAAGATTTAGGTCAGCCCCAGCATTTT. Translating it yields CASSQDLGQPQHF.

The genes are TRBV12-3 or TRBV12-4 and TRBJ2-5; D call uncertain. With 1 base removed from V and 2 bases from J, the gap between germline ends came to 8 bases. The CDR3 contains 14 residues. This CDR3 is CASSLEDVQETQYF. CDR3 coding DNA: TGTGCCAGCAGTTTAGAGGATGTGCAAGAGACCCAGTACTTC.

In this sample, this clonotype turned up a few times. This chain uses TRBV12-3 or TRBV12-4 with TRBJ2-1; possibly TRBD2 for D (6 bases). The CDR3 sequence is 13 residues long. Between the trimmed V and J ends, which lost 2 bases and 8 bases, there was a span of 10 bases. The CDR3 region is CASSLPPSDEQFF. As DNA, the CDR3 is TGTGCCAGCAGTTTACCACCTAGCGATGAGCAGTTCTTC.